The present TCR beta chain was sequenced within a study of blood T cell repertoires in COVID-19 (dated by TCRdb to about 2020). For the wider study: Samples covering the acute and convalescent phases of COVID-19 were provided by collaborators in the United States, Italy and Spain. Nearly every sample came with metadata listing a de-identified subject ID, COVID-19 status, age in years and sex. Samples were obtained from the ongoing ImmuneRACE study (first 160 participants) and from 950 to 1,500 subjects provided by 6 global collaborators. The prospective study material was composed of cDNA or gDNA derived from T cells, B-cell-depleted T cells, or PBMCs. HLA class I and class II types, where available, came from metadata supplied by the sample provider rather than from assay-based typing. The repertoires were released in a freely available public database meant as a resource for research on the immune response to SARS-CoV-2. The dataset comprised deeply sampled blood TCRbeta repertoires from subjects exposed to, actively infected with, or recovered from COVID-19.

In Seattle, one collaborating source enrolled patients while the infection was active and tracked those patients longitudinally over the course of disease. Each collaborating institution followed its own protocols to collect whole blood in K2EDTA tubes. For TCRbeta analysis, collaborators shipped samples as frozen whole blood, isolated PBMCs, or DNA extracted from either of those sample types. About this clone itself: Its antigen is currently not known. Base qualities were left out, and no much larger clone turns up one base away.

TCRbeta CDR3 regions were amplified from genomic DNA using the immunoSEQ Assay, a bias-controlled multiplex PCR. The paper's processing steps were these. Within the assay, amplification of reference gene primers was used to estimate how many nucleated cells each sample contained. Sequence reads were collapsed and filtered to measure the absolute abundance of every unique TCRbeta CDR3 rearrangement. For each sample, productive Simpson clonality was calculated by taking the square root of Simpson's diversity index across productive rearrangements. Sourced from immuneACCESS, this table was stored by TCRdb with only in-frame sequences that have V and J called. A share of the clones is absent; for the studies checked, an unresolved V gene accounts for under half, and the remainder has no known explanation. The DNA was the basis for D and trimming; V, J and clone size are from that table. The sample yields 350,000 or so clones; more than 70% were counted once. 1.5% to 2% of the sample rests with the top ten.

Broad study findings and their caveats: How much clinical and demographic metadata was included differed by source and by participant, and the metadata was provided uncurated.

For CDR1 and CDR2, the germline V gene (reference sequence) lists LNHDA and SQIVND. V has 5 bases trimmed and J has 4 bases trimmed; junction bases matching no gene number 6. From the cysteine through the phenylalanine, the CDR3 covers 15 amino acids. Only the CDR3 DNA is retained, 45 bases long and in frame from the first base. The material sequenced was peripheral blood. This sequence was found in a woman aged 25 to 39 with COVID-19, enrolled during active disease. The rearranged segments are TRBV19 and TRBJ1-2, with 11 bases in between that match TRBD1. CDR3 reads: CASSADRGRSYGYTF. The DNA sequence is TGTGCCAGTAGTGCGGACAGGGGGCGAAGCTATGGCTACACCTTC.